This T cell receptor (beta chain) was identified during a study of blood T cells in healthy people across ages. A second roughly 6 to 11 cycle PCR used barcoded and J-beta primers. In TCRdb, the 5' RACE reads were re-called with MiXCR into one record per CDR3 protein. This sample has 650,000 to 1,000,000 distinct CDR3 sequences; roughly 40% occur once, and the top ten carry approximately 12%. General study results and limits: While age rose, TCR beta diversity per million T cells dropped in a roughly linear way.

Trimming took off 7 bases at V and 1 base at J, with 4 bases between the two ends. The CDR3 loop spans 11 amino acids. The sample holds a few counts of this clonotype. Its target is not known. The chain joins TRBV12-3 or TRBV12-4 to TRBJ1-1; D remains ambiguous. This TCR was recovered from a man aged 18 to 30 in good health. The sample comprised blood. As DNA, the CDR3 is TGTGCCAGCACCGAGAACACTGAAGCTTTCTTT. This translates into CASTENTEAFF.